This is a list of T cell receptor beta chains from one sample in a study of T cell responses to AZD1222 COVID-19 vaccine. Generated by immunoSEQ multiplex PCR, the TCRdb table keeps only in-frame clones and is missing some. The table records approximately 30,000 clones, 92% of them present only once. The sequenced sample was peripheral blood, obtained 28 days after the second AZD1222 dose. The receptors were gathered from an adult who received the AZD1222 COVID-19 vaccine. The CDR3 runs from the conserved cysteine through the conserved F or W. Fields, in order: V gene, J gene, clone size, D gene, CDR3 protein, CDR3 DNA. The D gene is left open where the match is weak. Rows may omit the clone size; those that give it use once, few, many or a size class.

>TRBV27|TRBJ2-7|few|NA
CASGKQGFSYEQYF
TGTGCCAGCGGGAAACAGGGTTTCTCCTACGAGCAGTACTTC
>TRBV3-1/TRBV3-2|TRBJ1-1|NA|NA
CASSQPGAHNTEAFF
TGTGCCAGCAGCCAACCCGGGGCCCATAACACTGAAGCTTTCTTT
>TRBV28|TRBJ1-5|NA|TRBD1
CASSLHSGGESQHF
TGTGCCAGCAGTTTACATTCAGGGGGGGAGTCCCAGCATTTT
>TRBV13|TRBJ2-7|NA|NA
CASSSSGWTGGLDEQYF
TGTGCCAGCAGCAGTAGCGGATGGACTGGGGGGCTGGACGAGCAGTACTTC
>TRBV5-1|TRBJ2-7|NA|TRBD2
CASSLAPGLAGAYEQYF
TGCGCCAGCAGCTTGGCGCCGGGACTAGCGGGAGCCTACGAGCAGTACTTC
>TRBV7-8|TRBJ2-4|NA|NA
CASSFNRGTLNIQYF
TGTGCCAGCAGCTTCAACCGCGGGACACTAAACATTCAGTACTTC
>TRBV27|TRBJ1-2|NA|NA
CASSKYSSANYGYTF
TGTGCCAGCAGTAAGTACAGCTCAGCTAACTATGGCTACACCTTC
>TRBV9|TRBJ2-5|once|TRBD1
CASSVRDRGETQYF
TGTGCCAGCAGCGTAAGGGACAGGGGGGAGACCCAGTACTTC
>TRBV11-2|TRBJ2-3|NA|NA
CASSLGSTDTQYF
TGTGCCAGCAGTCTCGGTAGCACAGATACGCAGTATTTT
>TRBV19|TRBJ2-7|NA|NA
CASSIRSGSYEQYF
TGTGCCAGTAGTATACGTTCCGGTTCTTACGAGCAGTACTTC
>TRBV27|TRBJ2-1|NA|TRBD2
CASSASSGSPHNEQFF
TGTGCCAGCAGTGCCTCTAGCGGGAGCCCCCACAATGAGCAGTTCTTC
>TRBV28|TRBJ1-4|NA|NA
CASSFGQPNEKLFF
TGTGCCAGCAGTTTTGGTCAGCCTAATGAAAAACTGTTTTTT
>TRBV11-2|TRBJ2-1|NA|TRBD2
CASSLDRGGRFNEQFF
TGTGCCAGCAGCTTAGATCGTGGCGGGAGGTTCAATGAGCAGTTCTTC
>TRBV25-1|TRBJ1-2|few|NA
CASSESSSGYTF
TGTGCCAGCAGTGAATCGTCCTCGGGCTACACCTTC
>TRBV5-1|TRBJ1-5|NA|NA
CASRRQLDQPQHF
TGCGCCAGCAGGAGACAGTTGGATCAGCCCCAGCATTTT